The 32 T cell receptor beta chains below were found in one sample sequenced in a study of spatial heterogeneity in lung cancer (dated by TCRdb to the late 2010s). General study outcomes and caveats: The tumor nonsynonymous mutation count correlated with the number of expanded intratumoral alpha and beta TCRs.

The library was made by 5' RACE. Sequencing was carried out with a NextSeq 500. In-frame beta chains were kept once TCRdb had trimmed the public reads at Q25 with fastp and called clones with MiXCR. A single entry per CDR3 protein holds the most common genes and DNA from its merged rows. Present in this sample are 13,000 to 15,000 distinct CDR3 sequences, approximately 4.5% of which were seen just once. The ten most abundant clones make up around 18% of the sample. These receptors' antigens are unknown. This sample's time point label indicates: sample taken at primary tumor resection. This specimen consisted of lung tumor tissue, obtained at surgery. All receptors derive from a female donor with early-stage non-small cell lung cancer.

Of note for this clonotype: Because this beta chain is a stray read in a library intended to capture alpha chains, its abundance should not be given much weight. J is TRBJ2-5 and V is TRBV20-1; D is undetermined. The CDR3 has 12 amino acids. Germline V gene lookup returns CDR1 DFQATT and CDR2 SNEGSKA (reference sequence). V gave up 0 bases and J gave up 5 bases, with 7 bases separating them. In DNA, the CDR3 is TGCAGTGCTAGAGAAAATACCGAGACCCAGTACTTC. Protein sequence: CSARENTETQYF.

This clonotype came up many times. A library made for alpha chains picked up this beta chain off target, so its size means little. The chain is built from TRBV5-4 and TRBJ1-2; D gene uncertain. CDR1 and CDR2 from the germline V gene are SGHNT and YYREEE (reference sequence). Trimming took 2 bases from V and 6 from J, leaving 5 bases between them. The CDR3 is 11 residues long. The CDR3 spells CASSLRNGYTF. The CDR3 coding sequence is TGTGCCAGCAGCTTAAGAAATGGCTACACCTTC.

There are many counts of this clonotype. For a library built for alpha chains, this beta chain is a stray read; little rests on its size. The rearrangement uses TRBV3-1 and TRBJ1-2; D not certain. This CDR3 contains 14 residues. Trimming took 1 base from V and 2 from J, leaving 8 bases between them. Germline assignment: CDR1 LGHDT and CDR2 YNNKEL (reference sequence). CDR3 protein: CASSQGWENYGYTF. The CDR3 nucleotides are TGTGCCAGCAGCCAAGGGTGGGAAAACTATGGCTACACCTTC.

In its sample, this clonotype ranks as medium-sized. For a library built for alpha chains, this beta chain is a stray read; little rests on its size. The J gene is TRBJ2-7, the V gene TRBV4-1; D tentatively reads TRBD1 or TRBD2 (6 bases each). There are 16 residues in the CDR3. Germline CDR1 and CDR2: MGHRA and YSYEKL. The V end was cut by 1 base, the J end by 7 bases, with 20 bases between. In DNA form, the CDR3 reads TGCGCCAGCAGCCAAGCGCCGGGACTTGGACAGCTAGAGCAGTACTTC. Translated: CASSQAPGLGQLEQYF.

This clonotype was recorded at least ten times. This beta chain turned up in a library designed for alpha chains; as an off-target read, its abundance says little. The chain combines TRBV19 with TRBJ2-6; D is unclear. The length of the CDR3 is 15 residues. The V and J ends lost 4 bases and 0 bases respectively, with 7 bases between them. Germline CDR1 LNHDA, CDR2 SQIVND (reference sequence). CDR3 nucleotide sequence: TGTGCCAGTAGTACCCCAGACTCTGGGGCCAACGTCCTGACTTTC. Amino acid sequence: CASSTPDSGANVLTF.

The sample holds many counts of this clonotype. This beta chain is a stray read from a library made for alpha chains; its abundance is not meaningful. V usage is TRBV6-1 and J usage is TRBJ2-2; a possible D gene is TRBD2 (5 bases). Germline values: CDR1 MNHNS, CDR2 SASEGT. CDR3 length: 17 amino acids. V was pared by 1 base and J by 4 bases, with 16 bases between. CDR3 DNA sequence: TGTGCCAGCAGTGAAGAGGGAGAGGGTACGTTCACCGGGGAGCTGTTTTTT. It is translated as CASSEEGEGTFTGELFF.

Note on this clonotype: With the library built for alpha chains, this beta chain is off target and its frequency is not meaningful. The V and J genes are TRBV5-6 and TRBJ2-7, with 12 bases aligning to TRBD2. The germline CDR1 and CDR2 sequences are SGHDT and YYEEEE. J was trimmed by 10 bases and V by 6 bases; bases with no gene match: 8. This CDR3 has 13 residues. Written as DNA, the CDR3 is TGTGCCAGCAAGGCCCGACTAGCGGGAGCTCAGTACTTC. Translated, it gives CASKARLAGAQYF.

Regarding this clonotype: The library was prepared for alpha chains; this beta chain is a stray read, so its frequency means little. This chain uses TRBV19 with TRBJ1-5; the D gene is possibly TRBD1 (6 bases). The CDR3 is made up of 17 amino acids. CDR1 is LNHDA and CDR2 is SQIVND in the germline V gene (reference sequence). V lost 5 bases and J 1 base, leaving 18 bases between the germline ends. The CDR3 DNA sequence: TGTGCCAGTAGTGACCTGATGAAGGGGGGGAGCAATCAGCCCCAGCATTTT. Protein: CASSDLMKGGSNQPQHF.

The table lists this clonotype with a few counts. Found in a library prepared for alpha chains, this beta chain is an off-target read, and its abundance has little meaning. This CDR3 is CASSLTENTGELFF. DNA of the CDR3: TGCGCCAGCAGCTTAACGGAGAACACCGGGGAGCTGTTTTTT. The genes are TRBV5-1 and TRBJ2-2, with D hard to call. The CDR3 has 14 residues. With 2 bases removed from V and 1 base from J, the gap between germline ends came to 6 bases. The germline CDR1 and CDR2 sequences are SGHRS and YFSETQ.

This clonotype was counted many times. For a library built for alpha chains, this beta chain is a stray read; little rests on its size. The chain employs TRBV27 and TRBJ1-5; a weak D match, TRBD1 (5 bases). Germline V gives CDR1 MNHEY, CDR2 SMNVEV (reference sequence). This CDR3 is 14 amino acids long. V was pared by 0 bases and J by 5 bases, with 8 bases between. This CDR3 is CASSLSRGDQPQHF. In nucleotides, the CDR3 is TGTGCCAGCAGTTTATCGAGGGGAGATCAGCCCCAGCATTTT.

This clonotype was counted at least ten times. This beta chain is off target for a library built for alpha chains, so its abundance means little. This chain joins TRBV20-1 and TRBJ1-1; the D is unclear. The CDR3 sequence is 14 residues long. Trimming cost V 0 bases and J 1 base, with 9 bases left between them. Germline V gene lookup returns CDR1 DFQATT and CDR2 SNEGSKA (reference sequence). The CDR3 loop reads CSARDRGWNTEAFF. CDR3 nucleotide sequence: TGCAGTGCTAGAGACCGGGGTTGGAACACTGAAGCTTTCTTT.

This clonotype was observed at least ten times. The library was built for alpha chains, so this beta chain is an off-target read and its size means little. The V and J genes are TRBV20-1 and TRBJ1-3, with 7 bases matching TRBD1. The CDR3 contains 14 residues. Trimming took 3 bases from V and 4 from J; bases not matched to a gene: 6. Germline V gene lookup returns CDR1 DFQATT and CDR2 SNEGSKA (reference sequence). DNA of the CDR3: TGCAGTGCTAGTAAGGGGGCCTTAGGAAACACCATATATTTT. Its protein product is CSASKGALGNTIYF.

In its sample, this clonotype was seen many times. This beta chain turned up in a library designed for alpha chains; as an off-target read, its abundance says little. The chain employs TRBV7-9 and TRBJ2-3; D unresolved. The V gene lost 5 bases and the J gene lost 2 bases, with 5 bases spanning the gap. This CDR3 has 12 amino acids. The germline CDR1 and CDR2 sequences are SEHNR and FQNEAQ (reference sequence). Here the CDR3 DNA reads TGTGCCAGCAGCCCCGTCACAGATACGCAGTATTTT. This gives the protein CASSPVTDTQYF.

This clonotype counts as medium-sized (0.01 to 0.1%). This beta chain is an off-target read within a library intended for alpha chains, so its frequency means little. The rearrangement joins TRBV9 to TRBJ1-2, with 8 bases that match TRBD1. The CDR3 runs to 13 residues. CDR1 is SGDLS and CDR2 is YYNGEE in the germline V gene. Trimming at V came to 0 bases and at J to 8 bases, leaving 3 bases not matched to a gene. The CDR3 DNA follows: TGTGCCAGCAGCGTAGGAGGGACAGGCGGCTACACCTTC. Protein product: CASSVGGTGGYTF. The whole variable domain, remainder taken from reference TRBV9 and TRBJ1-2, is DSGVTQTPKHLITATGQRVTLRCSPRSGDLSVYWYQQSLDQGLQFLIQYYNGEERAKGNILERFSAQQFPDLHSELNLSSLELGDSALYFCASSVGGTGGYTFGSGTRLTVV.

As concerns this clonotype: In a library made to pick up alpha chains, this beta chain is a stray read with a size that means little. This chain links TRBV4-1 with TRBJ2-3, with 8 bases identical to TRBD2. The CDR3 runs 16 residues. V was pared by 3 bases and J by 7 bases, with 12 bases of the junction left unmatched. Germline V gene sequence: CDR1 MGHRA, CDR2 YSYEKL. Here the CDR3 reads CASSQDLAGGQNTQYF. Written as DNA, the CDR3 is TGCGCCAGCAGCCAGGACCTCGCGGGGGGCCAAAATACGCAGTATTTT.

Ten or more counts support this clonotype. Within a library made for alpha chains, this beta chain is off target, and its count is uninformative. This chain uses TRBV7-8 with TRBJ2-7, with D maybe TRBD2 (6 bases). The CDR3 is made up of 15 amino acids. Germline V lookup: CDR1 SGHVS, CDR2 FQNEAQ. V dropped 0 bases and J dropped 4 bases, with 13 bases sitting between them. CDR3 coding DNA: TGTGCCAGCAGCTTAGCGAGGGGAGGCGGGTACGAGCAGTACTTC. Protein product: CASSLARGGGYEQYF.

This clonotype came up many times. The library was prepared for alpha chains; this beta chain is a stray read, so its frequency means little. The V gene is TRBV5-1, the J gene TRBJ2-1; 9 positions match TRBD1. The CDR3 loop spans 16 amino acids. Germline assignment: CDR1 SGHRS and CDR2 YFSETQ. Trimming removed 4 bases from V and 0 bases from J; junction bases left unmatched: 5. CDR3 in amino acids: CASSGLGQGSYNEQFF. CDR3 coding DNA: TGCGCCAGCAGCGGTTTGGGACAGGGCTCCTACAATGAGCAGTTCTTC.

In this sample, this clonotype turned up many times. This beta chain was picked up by a library intended for alpha chains and is off target, so its count carries little meaning. V usage is TRBV6-2 or TRBV6-3 and J usage is TRBJ2-1; 9 bases align to TRBD2. Germline trimming cut 6 bases from V and 9 bases from J; bases unmatched to any gene: 9. This CDR3 is built from 14 residues. CDR1 and CDR2 (germline): MNHEY, SVGEGT. The CDR3 DNA follows: TGTGCCAGCAGGACTAGCGGATCGACGGGTGAGCAGTTCTTC. This sequence encodes CASRTSGSTGEQFF.

At least ten counts were recorded for this clonotype. This beta chain is a stray sequence in a library constructed for alpha chains; its clone size is not meaningful. This chain links TRBV28 with TRBJ2-7, with D uncertain. Deletions cut 7 bases from V and 2 bases from J, with 15 bases between. CDR1 is MDHEN, CDR2 SYDVKM, per germline. This CDR3 is built from 14 residues. CDR3 in DNA: TGTGCCAGCACCAATCCGTCACGTACCTACGAGCAGTACTTC. This sequence encodes CASTNPSRTYEQYF.

This clonotype was counted many times. With the library built for alpha chains, this beta chain is off target and its frequency is not meaningful. This chain joins TRBV4-1 and TRBJ1-1, with D unclear. This CDR3 has 16 residues. Germline V lookup: CDR1 MGHRA, CDR2 YSYEKL. The V end was cut by 0 bases, the J end by 2 bases, with 13 bases between. CDR3 DNA sequence: TGCGCCAGCAGCCAAGATGGGATCCCGGACAACACTGAAGCTTTCTTT. Its translation is CASSQDGIPDNTEAFF.

This clonotype was picked up many times. This beta chain came through as a stray read in a library set up for alpha chains, and its size says little. The gene calls are TRBV5-4 and TRBJ1-1; no definite D call. CDR1 and CDR2 from the germline V gene are SGHNT and YYREEE (reference sequence). V lost 4 bases and J lost 0, with 13 bases in between. This CDR3 has 15 amino acids. In DNA form, the CDR3 reads TGTGCCAGCAGCCCTCCGGGAGGCATGAACACTGAAGCTTTCTTT. Translated, it gives CASSPPGGMNTEAFF.

In this sample, this clonotype turned up many times. This beta chain represents an off-target read in a library built for alpha chains; its size is of limited meaning. The chain recombines TRBV10-3 with TRBJ2-5; perhaps TRBD1 as D (6 bases). Germline V gives CDR1 ENHRY, CDR2 SYGVKD. This CDR3 region has 14 residues. V was cut by 0 bases and J by 3 bases, with 8 bases left in between. CDR3 DNA: TGTGCCATCAGTGAGTCGTACAGGGAAGAGACCCAGTACTTC. As protein: CAISESYREETQYF.

This clonotype has ten or more counts. This beta chain came through as a stray read in a library set up for alpha chains, and its size says little. This rearrangement joins TRBV6-6 to TRBJ1-2, with D hard to call. The CDR3 runs to 11 residues. Trimming pared 0 bases from V and 7 bases from J, leaving 3 bases between. Per germline, CDR1 MNHNY and CDR2 SVGAGI (reference sequence). The CDR3 DNA is TGTGCCAGCAGTTACTCTACTGGCTACACCTTC. This sequence encodes CASSYSTGYTF.

This clonotype showed up many times. Being off target in a library aimed at alpha chains, this beta chain has a size of little meaning. This rearrangement joins TRBV20-1 to TRBJ1-6; 7 positions match TRBD1. Trimming took 3 bases from V and 11 from J; bases not matched to a gene: 7. Germline lookup yields CDR1 DFQATT and CDR2 SNEGSKA (reference sequence). The CDR3 spans 13 residues. The CDR3 DNA reads TGCAGTGCTAGGTCTAGGGGGCAGGCACCCCTCCACTTT. Encoded protein: CSARSRGQAPLHF.

This clonotype was counted at least ten times. This beta chain was picked up by a library intended for alpha chains and is off target, so its count carries little meaning. The chain couples TRBV4-1 to TRBJ1-2, with D tentatively TRBD1 (6 bases). From germline, CDR1 is MGHRA and CDR2 YSYEKL. The CDR3 has 15 residues. The V end lost 4 bases, the J end lost 0 bases, and 12 bases lay between the germline ends. The CDR3 sequence: CASSLGGLTNYGYTF. The CDR3 region has the DNA TGCGCCAGCAGCCTCGGGGGGCTCACTAACTATGGCTACACCTTC.

This clonotype was recorded many times. This beta chain is an off-target read within a library intended for alpha chains, so its frequency means little. The chain combines TRBV28 with TRBJ1-2, with TRBD1 matching over 8 bases. CDR3 length: 13 residues. Trimming at V came to 6 bases and at J to 3 bases, leaving 3 bases not matched to a gene. The germline V gene has CDR1 MDHEN and CDR2 SYDVKM. CDR3 coding DNA: TGTGCCAGCAGCACAGGGGGTTACTATGGCTACACCTTC. The encoded protein is CASSTGGYYGYTF.

This clonotype was found many times. This beta chain came through as a stray read in a library set up for alpha chains, and its size says little. The rearrangement joins TRBV6-5 to TRBJ2-5; the D gene is possibly TRBD2 (7 bases). The CDR3 is 16 amino acids. Germline V gene sequence: CDR1 MNHEY, CDR2 SVGAGI. V lost 4 bases to trimming and J lost 8 bases, with 23 bases between them. The CDR3 DNA reads TGTGCCAGCAGTTTCCTAGGCGGGGGCCACCGGCGAACCCAGTACTTC. Protein product: CASSFLGGGHRRTQYF.

This clonotype was counted ten times or more. In a library made to pick up alpha chains, this beta chain is a stray read with a size that means little. This chain joins TRBV4-3 and TRBJ1-1; D gene ambiguous. The CDR3 has 16 amino acids. The germline gives CDR1 LGHNA, CDR2 YSLEER. Trimming removed 1 base at V and 1 base at J, with 13 bases between. The CDR3 region has the DNA TGCGCCAGCAGCCAAGGCGCGTTGTCGGCGAACACTGAAGCTTTCTTT. This encodes CASSQGALSANTEAFF.

This clonotype ranks as large. As an off-target read in a library built for alpha chains, this beta chain has a frequency of little significance. The chain combines TRBV7-2 with TRBJ1-1; D is ambiguous. The germline V gene encodes CDR1 SGHTA and CDR2 FQGNSA. V lost 5 bases to trimming and J lost 11 bases, with 18 bases between them. The CDR3 covers 13 residues. The DNA of the CDR3 is TGTGCCAGCAGCCTTGATCTGATACAGAAGGCTTTCTTT. Translated: CASSLDLIQKAFF.

Ten or more counts support this clonotype. For a library built for alpha chains, this beta chain is a stray read; little rests on its size. The CDR3, as DNA: TGTGCCAGCAGCTTAGGGGGAGGGCGAGACCAGTACGAGCAGTACTTC. Encoded protein: CASSLGGGRDQYEQYF. V and J are TRBV13 and TRBJ2-7, with 7 bases aligning to TRBD2. The germline gives CDR1 PRHDT, CDR2 FYEKMQ (reference sequence). The CDR3 totals 16 residues. V was clipped by 0 bases and J by 4 bases; unmatched bases: 9.

Points on this clonotype: A library prepared for alpha chains yielded this beta chain as an off-target read; its size is of little meaning. V usage is TRBV29-1 and J usage is TRBJ1-2; no clear D. The V gene's germline CDR1 is SQVTM and CDR2 ANQGSEA. Between the trimmed V and J ends, which lost 3 bases and 2 bases, there was a span of 16 bases. This CDR3 has 15 residues. The CDR3 sequence: CSVDLQQPANYGYTF. As DNA, the CDR3 is TGCAGCGTTGACCTCCAACAGCCAGCGAACTATGGCTACACCTTC.

This clonotype occurred a few times. This beta chain was picked up by a library intended for alpha chains and is off target, so its count carries little meaning. The chain links TRBV10-2 to TRBJ1-6; D remains ambiguous. The CDR3 runs to 13 residues. Germline lookup yields CDR1 WSHSY and CDR2 SAAADI. V lost 2 bases and J 11 bases, leaving 10 bases between the germline ends. The CDR3 loop reads CASSEHGITPLHF. For the CDR3, the DNA is TGCGCCAGCAGTGAGCATGGGATTACACCCCTCCACTTT.